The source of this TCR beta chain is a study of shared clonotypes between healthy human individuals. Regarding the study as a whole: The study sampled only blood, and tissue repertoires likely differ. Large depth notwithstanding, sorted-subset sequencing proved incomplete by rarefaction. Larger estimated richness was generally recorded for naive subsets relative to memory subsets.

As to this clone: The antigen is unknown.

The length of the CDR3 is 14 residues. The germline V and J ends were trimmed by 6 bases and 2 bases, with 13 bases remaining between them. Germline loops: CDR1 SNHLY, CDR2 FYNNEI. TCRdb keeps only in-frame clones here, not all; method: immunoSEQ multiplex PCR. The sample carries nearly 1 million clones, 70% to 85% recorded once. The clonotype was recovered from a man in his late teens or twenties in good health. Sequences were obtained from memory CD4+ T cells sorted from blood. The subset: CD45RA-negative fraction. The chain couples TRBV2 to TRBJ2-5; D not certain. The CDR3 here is CASSNIGLQETQYF. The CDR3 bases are TGTGCCAGCAGCAATATAGGTCTACAAGAGACCCAGTACTTC.